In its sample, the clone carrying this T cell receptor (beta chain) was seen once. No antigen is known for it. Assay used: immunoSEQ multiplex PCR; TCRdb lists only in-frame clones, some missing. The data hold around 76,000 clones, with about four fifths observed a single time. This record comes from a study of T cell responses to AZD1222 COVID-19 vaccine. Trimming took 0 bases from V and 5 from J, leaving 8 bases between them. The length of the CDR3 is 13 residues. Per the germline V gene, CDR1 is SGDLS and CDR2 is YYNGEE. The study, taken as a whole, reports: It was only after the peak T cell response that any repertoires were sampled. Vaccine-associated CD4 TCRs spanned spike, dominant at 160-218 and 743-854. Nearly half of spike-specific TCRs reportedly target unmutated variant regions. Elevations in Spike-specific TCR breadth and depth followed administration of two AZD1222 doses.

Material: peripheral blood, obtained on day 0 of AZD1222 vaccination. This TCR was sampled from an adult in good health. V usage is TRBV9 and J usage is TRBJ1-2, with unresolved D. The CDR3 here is CASSVGAEYGYTF. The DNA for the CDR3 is TGTGCCAGCAGCGTAGGGGCAGAGTATGGCTACACCTTC.